Below, one TCR beta chain is given with its context. Its antigen is unknown. Clones were read by immunoSEQ multiplex PCR, and TCRdb kept only the in-frame ones, dropping some. Among a few hundred thousand clones listed, roughly 90% were seen once. These data are taken from a study of cytomegalovirus exposure and HLA in healthy donors. Study-level findings and limits: Rarity held for most TCR sequences, but there were some public TCRs that occurred in many donors. The study designated 150 to 200 TCR beta chains cytomegalovirus-associated.

The donors were in the approximately 130-subject validation cohort; that cohort was separate from the roughly 660-subject first cohort. The CDR3 is 17 residues long. Germline V gives CDR1 MDHEN, CDR2 SYDVKM. Germline trimming cut 3 bases from V and 2 bases from J; bases unmatched to any gene: 12. The chain combines TRBV28 with TRBJ2-7; 8 nucleotides match TRBD2. Sequenced input: PBMCs. The TCR comes from a woman in her late teens or twenties in good health and CMV-seronegative. The DNA for the CDR3 is TGTGCCAGCAGTTTTTGGTCCGGGCGGGAGGCTGCCTACGAGCAGTACTTC. Translation gives CASSFWSGREAAYEQYF.